These 8 T cell receptor beta chains share one sample of origin, sequenced in a study of T cell responses to AZD1222 COVID-19 vaccine. Using immunoSEQ multiplex PCR, the repertoire was profiled, and TCRdb retains in-frame clones only, with some absent. The sample records fewer than 200,000 clones, 85% to 95% being singletons. The source was peripheral blood, collected on day 0 of AZD1222 vaccination. The origin of the receptors is an adult in good health.

The table lists this clone with a count of one. The gene calls are TRBV10-3 and TRBJ1-1; D unresolved. Germline loops: CDR1 ENHRY, CDR2 SYGVKD. The V gene lost 8 bases and the J gene lost 1 base, with 5 bases spanning the gap. This CDR3 has 11 amino acids. CDR3 amino acids: CAIRSNTEAFF. For the CDR3, the DNA is TGTGCCATCCGCTCGAACACTGAAGCTTTCTTT.

The chain has TRBV6-1 and TRBJ2-1; D remains unclear. Trimming stripped 2 bases from V and 0 bases from J, with 11 bases between. The CDR3 has 16 amino acids. The germline gives CDR1 MNHNS, CDR2 SASEGT. CDR3: CASSEIGHVSYNEQFF. The CDR3 DNA follows: TGTGCCAGCAGTGAAATCGGGCACGTCTCCTACAATGAGCAGTTCTTC.

The chain links TRBV5-6 to TRBJ1-1; D may be TRBD1 (5 bases). The germline V and J ends were trimmed by 6 bases and 0 bases, with 12 bases remaining between them. The CDR3 spans 14 residues. Germline V gene lookup returns CDR1 SGHDT and CDR2 YYEEEE. CDR3 nucleotide sequence: TGTGCCAGCACCCCGGGACGGATGAACACTGAAGCTTTCTTT. Its protein product is CASTPGRMNTEAFF.

V gene TRBV5-5 combines with J gene TRBJ1-2, with D possibly TRBD1 on 6 matching bases. CDR1 and CDR2 (germline): SGHKS, YYEKEE (reference sequence). Trimming shortened V by 4 bases and J by 2 bases, and 9 bases separated the two germline ends. This CDR3 has 13 amino acids. CDR3 nucleotide sequence: TGTGCCAGCAGCACACAGGGCAACTATGGCTACACCTTC. Translation gives CASSTQGNYGYTF.

This chain connects TRBV30 to TRBJ2-3; 14 nucleotides agree with TRBD2. Germline trimming cut 6 bases from V and 5 bases from J; bases unmatched to any gene: 7. The CDR3 totals 15 residues. Germline V CDR1 and CDR2: GTSNPN, SVGIG (reference sequence). In nucleotides, the CDR3 is TGTGCCTGCGGGACTAGCGGGGGCCCAGGAGATACGCAGTATTTT. Translated: CACGTSGGPGDTQYF. Full variable domain (outside the CDR3, taken from reference TRBV30 and TRBJ2-3): SQTIHQWPATLVQPVGSPLSLECTVEGTSNPNLYWYRQAAGRGLQLLFYSVGIGQISSEVPQNLSASRPQDRQFILSSKKLLLSDSGFYLCACGTSGGPGDTQYFGPGTRLTVL.

The rearrangement links TRBV5-1 to TRBJ1-2, with D possibly matching TRBD1 (6 bases). Germline CDR1 SGHRS, CDR2 YFSETQ. Trimming cost V 0 bases and J 8 bases, with 14 bases left between them. The CDR3 length is 14 residues. CDR3 region: CASSLDRGFGGYTF. The CDR3, as DNA: TGCGCCAGCAGCTTGGATAGGGGGTTCGGCGGCTACACCTTC.

This clone was found a few times. The chain links TRBV19 to TRBJ2-1; a possible D gene is TRBD1 (5 bases). The CDR3 runs 14 residues. Germline V gene lookup returns CDR1 LNHDA and CDR2 SQIVND (reference sequence). Trimming shortened V by 7 bases and J by 9 bases, and 19 bases separated the two germline ends. The CDR3 DNA reads TGTGCCAGTAACCCCAGGGTGGTTGTTTGTGAGCAGTTCTTC. Its translation: CASNPRVVVCEQFF.

The chain employs TRBV6-5 and TRBJ1-1; weak D call: TRBD1 (5 bases). V lost 4 bases to trimming and J lost 1 base, with 13 bases between them. CDR3 length: 15 residues. Germline CDR1 is MNHEY and CDR2 is SVGAGI. The CDR3 region has the DNA TGTGCCAGCAGTTCGCCAAGGGGCCCGAACACTGAAGCTTTCTTT. Its translation: CASSSPRGPNTEAFF.